Shown below are 17 T cell receptor beta chains from a single sample sequenced in a study of blood T cell repertoires in COVID-19. Sequencing was performed with immunoSEQ multiplex PCR; in TCRdb, only in-frame clones are kept and a portion is missing. The sample lists roughly 410,000 clones, roughly nine tenths occurring once. Material for sequencing was peripheral blood. These receptors were taken from a man aged 40-55 years with acute or convalescent COVID-19.

In this sample, this clone turned up a few times. The chain is built from TRBV28 and TRBJ2-5; 13 bases are shared with TRBD2. Germline V CDR1 and CDR2: MDHEN, SYDVKM. The trim removed 5 bases at V and 6 bases at J, leaving 3 bases unmatched. The CDR3 sequence is 14 residues long. The chain's CDR3 is CASSRTSGSKTQYF. The CDR3 bases are TGTGCCAGCAGTAGGACTAGCGGGAGTAAGACCCAGTACTTC. Full variable domain (outside the CDR3, taken from reference TRBV28 and TRBJ2-5): DVKVTQSSRYLVKRTGEKVFLECVQDMDHENMFWYRQDPGLGLRLIYFSYDVKMKEKGDIPEGYSVSREKKERFSLILESASTNQTSMYLCASSRTSGSKTQYFGPGTRLLVL.

The rearrangement uses TRBV18 and TRBJ1-2, with 8 bases matching TRBD1. This CDR3 contains 16 residues. J gave up 2 bases and V 3 bases, and 8 bases lay outside the gene matches. The germline V gene encodes CDR1 KGHSH and CDR2 LQKENI. This chain's CDR3 is CASSPEYGQGNYGYTF. The CDR3 DNA reads as TGTGCCAGCTCACCGGAGTATGGACAGGGAAACTATGGCTACACCTTC.

The chain is built from TRBV3-1 (or the pseudogene TRBV3-2) and TRBJ1-6; D is ambiguous. Germline-derived CDR1 and CDR2 are LGHDT and YNNKEL (reference sequence). Trimming shortened V by 4 bases and J by 0 bases, and 10 bases separated the two germline ends. The CDR3 extends over 16 amino acids. CDR3 region: CASSPDEGSYNSPLHF. Here the CDR3 DNA reads TGTGCCAGCAGCCCTGACGAGGGCTCCTATAATTCACCCCTCCACTTT.

The chain has TRBV24-1 and TRBJ2-1; TRBD2 agrees at 8 bases. V trimming: 1 base; J trimming: 5 bases; junction bases outside the gene matches: 6. CDR3 length: 16 amino acids. Germline CDR1 reads KGHDR; CDR2 reads SFDVKD. The CDR3 loop reads CATSDFPLAADNEQFF. As DNA, the CDR3 is TGTGCCACCAGTGATTTCCCACTAGCGGCCGACAATGAGCAGTTCTTC.

Concerning this clone itself: Other nucleotide sequences from this sample produce the same CDR3. The V call is TRBV18, the J call TRBJ1-2; tentative D call: TRBD1 (5 bases). Germline CDR1 and CDR2: KGHSH and LQKENI. The CDR3 runs to 14 residues. The ends were cut back, 0 bases at V and 7 bases at J, with 12 bases in the middle. DNA for the CDR3: TGTGCCAGCTCACCACCGGGGCAGGGCTTTGGCTACACCTTC. Translated: CASSPPGQGFGYTF.

The V gene is TRBV4-2, the J gene TRBJ1-4; 7 nucleotides align to TRBD1. The CDR3 contains 16 residues. CDR1 is LGHNA and CDR2 is YNFKEQ in the germline V gene. Germline trimming cut 0 bases from V and 1 base from J; bases unmatched to any gene: 2. This CDR3 reads CASSQEGGRTNEKLFF. The CDR3 DNA reads as TGTGCCAGCAGCCAAGAAGGGGGCAGAACTAATGAAAAACTGTTTTTT.

This sequence joins TRBV19 and TRBJ2-2; 7 bases align to TRBD2. Germline trimming cut 2 bases from V and 4 bases from J; bases unmatched to any gene: 4. In germline, CDR1 is LNHDA, CDR2 SQIVND (reference sequence). The length of the CDR3 is 15 residues. CDR3 loop: CASSILGLGTGELFF. The CDR3 DNA reads TGTGCCAGTAGTATATTAGGACTAGGCACCGGGGAGCTGTTTTTT.

The gene calls are TRBV10-3 and TRBJ1-1; 7 bases fit TRBD1. V dropped 10 bases and J dropped 5; count of bases not matched to a gene: 16. Germline V gives CDR1 ENHRY, CDR2 SYGVKD. CDR3 length equals 15 residues. The CDR3 sequence is CATRTGVELDTEAFF. DNA of the CDR3: TGTGCCACCCGGACAGGAGTTGAATTGGATACTGAAGCTTTCTTT.

Details on this clone: Other DNA sequences in the same sample also yield this CDR3. The V and J genes are TRBV4-2 and TRBJ2-4; 12 bases map to TRBD2. This CDR3 is built from 19 residues. V gave up 4 bases and J gave up 2 bases; unmatched junction bases: 12. Germline assignment: CDR1 LGHNA and CDR2 YNFKEQ. The CDR3 coding sequence is TGTGCCAGCAGCCGCGGGGGGCTAGCGGGGGGGCTGACCAAAAACATTCAGTACTTC. Translated: CASSRGGLAGGLTKNIQYF.

In this sample, this clone turned up once. V gene TRBV7-2 combines with J gene TRBJ2-5; D is unclear. Germline loops: CDR1 SGHTA, CDR2 FQGNSA. The CDR3 is made up of 13 amino acids. V lost 3 bases and J lost 5, with 10 bases in between. The CDR3 DNA reads TGTGCCAGCAGCTTCAGCGCTCGCGAGACCCAGTACTTC. Translated, it gives CASSFSARETQYF.

This chain joins TRBV5-1 and TRBJ2-4; possible D gene TRBD1, 6 bases. The CDR3 covers 16 residues. Germline lookup yields CDR1 SGHRS and CDR2 YFSETQ. The V end was cut by 3 bases, the J end by 2 bases, with 15 bases between. CDR3 in DNA: TGCGCCAGCAGCTGGACAGCCCAGATAACCAAAAACATTCAGTACTTC. Its protein product is CASSWTAQITKNIQYF.

The CDR3 DNA reads as TGCAGCGCTCTAAGGGGTACAGGATTTAATGAAAAACTGTTTTTT. Translation: CSALRGTGFNEKLFF. The chain links TRBV29-1 to TRBJ1-4, with D possibly being TRBD1 (5 bases). The CDR3 length is 15 residues. Germline CDR1 and CDR2: SQVTM and ANQGSEA. V was trimmed by 7 bases and J by 4 bases, leaving 19 bases between them.

The genes are TRBV27 and TRBJ2-5, with 10 bases that match TRBD2. CDR1 and CDR2 (germline): MNHEY, SMNVEV (reference sequence). The CDR3 is made up of 13 amino acids. With 5 bases clipped from V and 5 bases from J, the junction kept 2 bases outside the gene matches. The CDR3 reads CASSPGLAETQYF. Here the CDR3 DNA reads TGTGCCAGCAGTCCGGGACTAGCGGAGACCCAGTACTTC.

The V gene is TRBV5-4, the J gene TRBJ2-5, with 14 bases identical to TRBD2. CDR3 size: 18 residues. The germline CDR1 and CDR2 sequences are SGHNT and YYREEE (reference sequence). With V trimmed by 4 bases and J by 2 bases, 10 bases remained unmatched. The CDR3 reads CASSRSGTSGSSQETQYF. The CDR3 DNA is TGTGCCAGCAGCAGATCTGGGACTAGCGGGAGTTCTCAAGAGACCCAGTACTTC.

This rearrangement joins TRBV9 to TRBJ2-1, with D tentatively TRBD1 (5 bases). CDR3 size: 14 residues. CDR1 is SGDLS, CDR2 YYNGEE, per germline. Trimming cost V 4 bases and J 4 bases, with 12 bases left between them. CDR3 sequence (DNA): TGTGCCAGCAGCTCCCTGACAGCGTACAATGAGCAGTTCTTC. Protein product: CASSSLTAYNEQFF. Supplemented by reference TRBV9 and TRBJ2-1, the full variable domain reads DSGVTQTPKHLITATGQRVTLRCSPRSGDLSVYWYQQSLDQGLQFLIQYYNGEERAKGNILERFSAQQFPDLHSELNLSSLELGDSALYFCASSSLTAYNEQFFGPGTRLTVL.

The chain employs TRBV12-3 or TRBV12-4 and TRBJ1-1; perhaps TRBD1 as D (6 bases). V lost 7 bases and J lost 11, with 17 bases in between. The CDR3 contains 12 residues. In DNA form, the CDR3 reads TGTGCCAGCACGCCAGGGGCCGCTGGGGCTTTCTTT. It is translated as CASTPGAAGAFF.

The chain uses TRBV9 and TRBJ2-2, with D unresolved. With 0 bases removed from V and 2 bases from J, the gap between germline ends came to 17 bases. Per germline, CDR1 SGDLS and CDR2 YYNGEE. The CDR3 is made up of 18 amino acids. CDR3 loop: CASSVGFWATPNTGELFF. CDR3 nucleotide sequence: TGTGCCAGCAGCGTAGGCTTTTGGGCTACACCAAACACCGGGGAGCTGTTTTTT.